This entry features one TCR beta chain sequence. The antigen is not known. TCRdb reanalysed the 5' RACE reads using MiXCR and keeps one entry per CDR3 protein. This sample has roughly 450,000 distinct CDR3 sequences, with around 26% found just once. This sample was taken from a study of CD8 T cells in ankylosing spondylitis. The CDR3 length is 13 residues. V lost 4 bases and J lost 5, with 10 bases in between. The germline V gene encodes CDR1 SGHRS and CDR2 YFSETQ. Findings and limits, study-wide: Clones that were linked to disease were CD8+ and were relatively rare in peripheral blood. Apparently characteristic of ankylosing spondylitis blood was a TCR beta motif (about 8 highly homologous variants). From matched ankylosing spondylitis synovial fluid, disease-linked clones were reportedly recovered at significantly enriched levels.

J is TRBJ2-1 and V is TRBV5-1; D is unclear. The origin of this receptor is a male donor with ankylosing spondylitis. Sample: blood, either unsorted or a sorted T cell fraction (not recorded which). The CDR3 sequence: CASSTRADNEQFF. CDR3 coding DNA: TGCGCCAGCAGCACCCGGGCGGACAATGAGCAGTTCTTC.